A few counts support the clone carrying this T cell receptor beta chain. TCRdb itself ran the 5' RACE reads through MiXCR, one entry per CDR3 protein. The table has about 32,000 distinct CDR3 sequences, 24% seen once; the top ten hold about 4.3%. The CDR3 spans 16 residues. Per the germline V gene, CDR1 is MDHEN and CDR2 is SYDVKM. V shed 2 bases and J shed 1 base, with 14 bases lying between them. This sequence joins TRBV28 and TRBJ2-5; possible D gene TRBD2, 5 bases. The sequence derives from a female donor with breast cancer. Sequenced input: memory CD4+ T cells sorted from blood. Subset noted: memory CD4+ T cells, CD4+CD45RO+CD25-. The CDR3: CASSLSPDGLQETQYF. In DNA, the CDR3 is TGTGCCAGCAGTTTAAGTCCTGACGGACTCCAAGAGACCCAGTACTTC.